The clone carrying this T cell receptor (beta chain) was recorded a few times. The antigen remains undetermined. This entry comes from a study of T-cell memory formation after mild COVID-19. About the study: Clustering of TCRs was largely donor specific.

Germline-derived CDR1 and CDR2 are MNHNY and SVGAGI (reference sequence). J gave up 1 base and V 6 bases, and 10 bases lay outside the gene matches. There are 17 residues in the CDR3. MiXCR, run by TCRdb on the 5' RACE reads, gives a single entry per CDR3 protein. The data contain 150,000 to 200,000 distinct CDR3 sequences, approximately 10% of them seen just once; the ten biggest clones take up 3.5% to 4%. Study conclusions and caveats: Pre-infection memory carried some responding clones, suggesting that cross-reactive memory joined.

The rearrangement links TRBV6-6 to TRBJ2-4, with 9 positions matching TRBD1. Input material: PBMCs or a T cell subset sorted from them (not recorded which). This sequence was found in a man aged 18 to 30 who had mild COVID-19 (a few samples of this study predate the infection). Cell type and time point are not known. The CDR3 bases are TGTGCCAGCAGCCTGACAGGGGGGTTGGTGGCCAAAAACATTCAGTACTTC. It codes for CASSLTGGLVAKNIQYF.